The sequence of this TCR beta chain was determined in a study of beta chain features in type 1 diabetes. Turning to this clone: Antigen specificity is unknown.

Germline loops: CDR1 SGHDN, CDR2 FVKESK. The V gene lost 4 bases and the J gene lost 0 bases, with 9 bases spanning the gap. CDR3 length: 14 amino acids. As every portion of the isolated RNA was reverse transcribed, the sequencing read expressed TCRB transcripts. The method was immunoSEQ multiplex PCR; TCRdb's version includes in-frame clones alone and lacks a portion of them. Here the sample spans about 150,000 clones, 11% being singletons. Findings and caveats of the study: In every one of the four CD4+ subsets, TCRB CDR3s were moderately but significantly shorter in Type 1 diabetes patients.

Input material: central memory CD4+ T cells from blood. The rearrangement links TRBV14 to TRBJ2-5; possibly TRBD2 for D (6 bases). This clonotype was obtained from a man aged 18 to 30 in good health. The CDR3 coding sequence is TGTGCCAGCAGCCCCTGGAGGGACCAAGAGACCCAGTACTTC. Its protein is CASSPWRDQETQYF.